The TCR beta chain under discussion was sequenced for a study of immune cell composition in non-small cell lung cancer. Germline V gene data show CDR1 as LNHDA and CDR2 as SQIVND (reference sequence). Deletions cut 5 bases from V and 0 bases from J, with 11 bases between. The CDR3 runs 15 residues. Clones were sequenced by immunoSEQ multiplex PCR, and TCRdb holds only the in-frame ones, with some missing. The sample includes 4,000 to 5,000 clones, approximately 80% of them seen just once. This clone was picked up a small number of times. Sequenced sample: lung tumor tissue. This TCR was recovered from a human donor with non-small cell lung cancer. The chain carries TRBV19 and TRBJ1-3, with a weak D call TRBD1 (6 bases). CDR3 region: CASSPHRVSGNTIYF. CDR3 in DNA: TGTGCCAGTAGTCCCCACAGGGTCTCTGGAAACACCATATATTTT.